The TCR beta chain under discussion was sequenced for a study of neurological immune-mediated disorders. 5'RACE with 10-nucleotide random UMIs produced the cDNA. TCRdb recomputed calls from the 5' RACE reads with MiXCR, one row per CDR3 protein. The table shows some 60,000 distinct CDR3 sequences, with nearly 10% occurring only once. This CDR3 has 14 residues. With 8 bases removed from V and 1 base from J, the gap between germline ends came to 14 bases. This clonotype was detected ten times or more. Time point here: longitudinal time-point 2. The V call is TRBV12-3 or TRBV12-4, the J call TRBJ2-5, with D perhaps matching TRBD1 (5 bases). This clonotype was sampled from a man aged 30 to 45 in good health. Specimen: PBMCs. CDR3: CASLDKGPQETQYF. CDR3 in DNA: TGTGCCAGCCTGGACAAGGGCCCCCAAGAGACCCAGTACTTC.